This TCR beta chain was sequenced during a study of T cell repertoires in cytomegalovirus infection. With V trimmed by 6 bases and J by 3 bases, 18 bases remained unmatched. The CDR3 covers 19 residues. The germline V gene has CDR1 MNHNY and CDR2 SVGAGI (reference sequence). A single record per CDR3 protein comes from TCRdb applying MiXCR to the reads. The sample lists nearly 450,000 distinct CDR3 sequences; about 33% were seen once. A note on this clonotype: Its antigen remains unidentified.

Study-wide findings and caveats: In two of eight donors, the top clonotype was HLA-C-restricted CMV-specific. Carriers of CMV and the relevant HLA type were discriminated by public TCR beta frequency.

This chain connects TRBV6-6 to TRBJ2-5, with 11 positions matching TRBD2. This clonotype was sampled from a human donor in good health (CMV status not recorded). Some clones in this sample may be carry-over from other donors' samples. The specimen was PBMCs. The CDR3 sequence is CASSQFQRWLAGGEETQYF. CDR3 in DNA: TGTGCCAGCAGCCAGTTTCAGAGGTGGCTAGCGGGGGGTGAAGAGACCCAGTACTTC.